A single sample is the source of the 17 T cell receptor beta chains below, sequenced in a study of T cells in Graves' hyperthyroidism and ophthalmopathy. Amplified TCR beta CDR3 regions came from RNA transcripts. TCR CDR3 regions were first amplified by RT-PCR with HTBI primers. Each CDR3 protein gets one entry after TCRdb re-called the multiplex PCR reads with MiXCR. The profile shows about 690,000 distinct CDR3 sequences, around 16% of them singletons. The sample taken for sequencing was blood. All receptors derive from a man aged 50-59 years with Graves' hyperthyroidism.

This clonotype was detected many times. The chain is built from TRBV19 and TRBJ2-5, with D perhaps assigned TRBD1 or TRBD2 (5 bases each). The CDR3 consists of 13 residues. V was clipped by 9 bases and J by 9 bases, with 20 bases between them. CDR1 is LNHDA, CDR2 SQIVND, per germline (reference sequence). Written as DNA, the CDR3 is TGTGCCAGCCGGGACCATACTAAGGTTCCCCAGTACTTC. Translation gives CASRDHTKVPQYF. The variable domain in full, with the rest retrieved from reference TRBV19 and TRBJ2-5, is DGGITQSPKYLFRKEGQNVTLSCEQNLNHDAMYWYRQDPGQGLRLIYYSQIVNDFQKGDIAEGYSVSREKKESFPLTVTSAQKNPTAFYLCASRDHTKVPQYFGPGTRLLVL.

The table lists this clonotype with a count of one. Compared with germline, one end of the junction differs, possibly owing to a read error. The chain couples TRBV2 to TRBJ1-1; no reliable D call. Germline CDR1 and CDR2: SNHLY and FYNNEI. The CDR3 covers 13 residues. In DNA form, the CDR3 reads TGTGCCAGCCGTCCCGGAGGGTTCACTGAAGCGTTCTTT. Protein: CASRPGGFTEAFF.

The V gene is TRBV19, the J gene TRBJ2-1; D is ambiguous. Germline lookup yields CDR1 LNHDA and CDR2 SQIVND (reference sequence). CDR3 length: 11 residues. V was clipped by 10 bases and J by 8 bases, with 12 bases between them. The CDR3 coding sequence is TGTGCCATCGATTTCGCCGATGAGCAGTTCTTC. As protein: CAIDFADEQFF.

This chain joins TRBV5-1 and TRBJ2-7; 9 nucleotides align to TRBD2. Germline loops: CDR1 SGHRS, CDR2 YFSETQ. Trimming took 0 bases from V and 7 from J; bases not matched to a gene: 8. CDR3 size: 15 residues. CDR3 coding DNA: TGCGCCAGCAGCTTGGGTGTAGCGGGAGTTGATGAGCAGTACTTC. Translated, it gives CASSLGVAGVDEQYF.

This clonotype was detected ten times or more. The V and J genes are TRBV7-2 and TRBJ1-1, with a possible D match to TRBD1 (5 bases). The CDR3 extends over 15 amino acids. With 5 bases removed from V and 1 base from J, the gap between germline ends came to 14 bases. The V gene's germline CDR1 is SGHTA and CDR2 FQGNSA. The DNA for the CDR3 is TGTGCCAGCAGCCTATCGGGGGTTAGGAACACTGAAGCTTTCTTT. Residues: CASSLSGVRNTEAFF. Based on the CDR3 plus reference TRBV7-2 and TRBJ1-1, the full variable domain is GAGVSQSPSNKVTEKGKDVELRCDPISGHTALYWYRQSLGQGLEFLIYFQGNSAPDKSGLPSDRFSAERTGGSVSTLTIQRTQQEDSAVYLCASSLSGVRNTEAFFGQGTRLTVV.

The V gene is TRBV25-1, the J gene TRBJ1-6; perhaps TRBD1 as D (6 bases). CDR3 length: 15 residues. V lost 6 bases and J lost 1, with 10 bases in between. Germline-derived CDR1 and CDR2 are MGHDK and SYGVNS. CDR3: CASRITGSYNSPLHF. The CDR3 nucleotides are TGTGCCAGCAGGATAACAGGGTCCTATAATTCACCCCTCCACTTT.

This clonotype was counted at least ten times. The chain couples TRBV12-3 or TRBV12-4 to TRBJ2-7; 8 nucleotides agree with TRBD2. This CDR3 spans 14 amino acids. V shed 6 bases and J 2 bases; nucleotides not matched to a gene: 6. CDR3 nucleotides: TGTGCCAGCAGCCGGGCGGGAGGTGCCTACGAGCAGTACTTC. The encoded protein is CASSRAGGAYEQYF.

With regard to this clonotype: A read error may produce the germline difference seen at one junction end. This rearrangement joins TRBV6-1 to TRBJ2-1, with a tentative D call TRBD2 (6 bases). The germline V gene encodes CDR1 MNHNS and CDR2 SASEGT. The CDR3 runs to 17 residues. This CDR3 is CASRELRGTSSYNEQFF. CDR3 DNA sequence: TGTGCCAGCCGTGAGCTTCGGGGGACCAGCTCCTACAATGAGCAGTTCTTC.

The CDR3 coding sequence is TGTGCCAGCAGCTTAGGTTTCGAAAGCTACGAGCAGTACTTC. It yields the protein CASSLGFESYEQYF. The chain combines TRBV7-8 with TRBJ2-7; no clear D. V shed 1 base and J shed 3 bases, with 10 bases lying between them. The CDR3 has 14 amino acids. Germline CDR1 is SGHVS and CDR2 is FQNEAQ. Combining the CDR3 with reference TRBV7-8 and TRBJ2-7 gives the whole variable domain GAGVSQSPRYKVAKRGQDVALRCDPISGHVSLFWYQQALGQGPEFLTYFQNEAQLDKSGLPSDRFFAERPEGSVSTLKIQRTQQEDSAVYLCASSLGFESYEQYFGPGTRLTVT.

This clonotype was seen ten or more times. The CDR3 region is CSARNSVYNEQFF. CDR3 DNA: TGCAGTGCTAGGAATAGCGTATACAATGAGCAGTTCTTC. This sequence joins TRBV20-1 and TRBJ2-1; possibly TRBD2 for D (5 bases). The germline V gene encodes CDR1 DFQATT and CDR2 SNEGSKA (reference sequence). The CDR3 length is 13 residues. V lost 3 bases and J 4 bases, leaving 10 bases between the germline ends.

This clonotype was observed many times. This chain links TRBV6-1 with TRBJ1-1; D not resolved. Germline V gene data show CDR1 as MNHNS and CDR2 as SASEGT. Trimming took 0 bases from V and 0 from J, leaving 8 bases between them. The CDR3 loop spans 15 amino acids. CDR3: CASSEARPMNTEAFF. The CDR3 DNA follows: TGTGCCAGCAGTGAAGCCCGGCCCATGAACACTGAAGCTTTCTTT.

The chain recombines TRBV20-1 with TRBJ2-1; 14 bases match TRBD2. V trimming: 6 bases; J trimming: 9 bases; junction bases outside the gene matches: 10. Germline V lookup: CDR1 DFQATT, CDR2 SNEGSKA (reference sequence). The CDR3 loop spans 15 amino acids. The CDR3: CSAPRGTSGSGEQFF. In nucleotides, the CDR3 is TGCAGTGCCCCTCGAGGGACTAGCGGGAGTGGTGAGCAGTTCTTC.

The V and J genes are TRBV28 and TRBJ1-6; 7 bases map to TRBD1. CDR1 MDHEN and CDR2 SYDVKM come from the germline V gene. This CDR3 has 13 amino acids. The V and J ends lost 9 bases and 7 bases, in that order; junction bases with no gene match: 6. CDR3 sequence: CASGTAENSPLHF. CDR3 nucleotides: TGTGCCAGTGGGACAGCCGAAAATTCACCCCTCCACTTT.

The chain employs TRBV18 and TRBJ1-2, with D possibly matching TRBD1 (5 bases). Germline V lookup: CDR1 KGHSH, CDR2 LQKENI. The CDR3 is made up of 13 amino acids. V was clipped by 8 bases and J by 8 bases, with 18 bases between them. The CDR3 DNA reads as TGTGCCAGCAAAGGACGGGACTTTCAAGGCTACACCTTC. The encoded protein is CASKGRDFQGYTF.

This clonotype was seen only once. The CDR3 spells CASSLSVNSPLHF. The CDR3 DNA reads as TGTGCCAGCAGTTTATCGGTAAATTCACCCCTCCACTTT. The V call is TRBV27, the J call TRBJ1-6; no clear D gene. Trimming stripped 0 bases from V and 7 bases from J, with 4 bases between. The CDR3 sequence is 13 residues long. CDR1 and CDR2 from the germline V gene are MNHEY and SMNVEV (reference sequence).

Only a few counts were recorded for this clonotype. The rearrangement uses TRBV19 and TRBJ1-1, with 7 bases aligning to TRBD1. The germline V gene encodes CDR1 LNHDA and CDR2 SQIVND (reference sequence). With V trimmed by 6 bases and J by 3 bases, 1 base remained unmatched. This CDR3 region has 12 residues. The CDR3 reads CASRTGHTEAFF. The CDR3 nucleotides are TGTGCCAGTAGGACAGGGCACACTGAAGCTTTCTTT.

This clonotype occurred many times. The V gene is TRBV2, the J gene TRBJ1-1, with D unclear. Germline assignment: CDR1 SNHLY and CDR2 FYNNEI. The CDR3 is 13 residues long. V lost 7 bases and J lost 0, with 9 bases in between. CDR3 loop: CASTPTVNTEAFF. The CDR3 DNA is TGTGCCAGCACCCCGACGGTGAACACTGAAGCTTTCTTT.